The present TCR beta chain was sequenced within a study of human T cells and chemical hapten exposure. Study-wide background: DPC 0.01% went on the upper back by patch test, with reading at 6 days. Study-level points and caveats: The formation of large CDR3 similarity clusters by expanded TCRs significantly exceeded that of controls. Each of the donors had alopecia, so their immune responses may not resemble those of healthy people.

Trimming took 6 bases from V and 5 from J, leaving 14 bases between them. CDR1 and CDR2 (germline): MRHNA, SNTAGT. The CDR3 runs to 15 residues. Regarding time point: patch test 1, 2 weeks after DPC sensitization. Described treatment: therapeutic diphenylcyclopropenone sensitization with weekly scalp DPC. This clonotype was seen a handful of times. Its antigen is unknown. In the original processing: Counts of TCRs in each sample centred on a median of approximately 100,000 and extended from around 25,000 to 690,000. TCRdb re-analysed the RACE reads in MiXCR, keeping a single row per CDR3 protein. These V and J calls derive from TCRdb rather than the authors' analysis. The sample holds 45,000 to 70,000 distinct CDR3 sequences, 9.3% seen once.

The chain has TRBV6-4 and TRBJ1-6; D is unclear. Sequencing was performed on whole blood, taken in connection with sensitization to the hapten diphenylcyclopropenone (DPC). The TCR sequence derives from a woman in her thirties or forties with alopecia areata. Some clones in this sample may be carry-over from other donors' samples. The CDR3 DNA is TGTGCCAGCAGGCCAAGGACGGATCATAATTCACCCCTCCACTTT. Protein product: CASRPRTDHNSPLHF.